What follows are 4 T cell receptor beta chains derived from one specimen sequenced in a study of blood T cell repertoires in COVID-19. TCRdb's table, derived via immunoSEQ multiplex PCR, lists solely in-frame clones and lacks some. The sample lists about 210,000 clones; more than 75% were seen once. Specimen: peripheral blood. These receptors came from a woman between 65 and 79 years old with COVID-19, enrolled during active disease.

This chain uses TRBV18 with TRBJ1-1; D perhaps matches TRBD1 (6 bases). With 3 bases removed from V and 4 bases from J, the gap between germline ends came to 21 bases. This CDR3 comprises 17 residues. CDR1 and CDR2 (germline): KGHSH, LQKENI. CDR3: CASSPVQPGQGPTEAFF. The CDR3 bases are TGTGCCAGCTCACCCGTTCAACCGGGACAAGGCCCCACTGAAGCTTTCTTT. The full variable domain, in which reference TRBV18 and TRBJ1-1 provide the parts outside the CDR3, is NAGVMQNPRHLVRRRGQEARLRCSPMKGHSHVYWYRQLPEEGLKFMVYLQKENIIDESGMPKERFSAEFPKEGPSILRIQQVVRGDSAAYFCASSPVQPGQGPTEAFFGQGTRLTVV.

V gene TRBV28 combines with J gene TRBJ1-5; tentative D call: TRBD1 (6 bases). The length of the CDR3 is 16 residues. Between the trimmed V and J ends, which lost 4 bases and 9 bases, there was a span of 22 bases. Looked up from germline, CDR1 is MDHEN and CDR2 is SYDVKM. CDR3 residues: CASSSMDSLPPWPQHF. CDR3 DNA sequence: TGTGCCAGCAGTTCGATGGACAGCCTTCCACCGTGGCCCCAGCATTTT.

The chain couples TRBV29-1 to TRBJ2-2; 7 bases map to TRBD1. Trimming removed 8 bases from V and 4 bases from J; junction bases left unmatched: 7. This CDR3 comprises 13 residues. Looked up from germline, CDR1 is SQVTM and CDR2 is ANQGSEA. The CDR3 protein is CSSRQGSTGELFF. CDR3 DNA sequence: TGCAGCTCAAGACAGGGAAGCACCGGGGAGCTGTTTTTT.

This chain joins TRBV28 and TRBJ2-1; D is unclear. Germline CDR1 MDHEN, CDR2 SYDVKM. V was clipped by 2 bases and J by 8 bases, with 16 bases between them. The CDR3 contains 15 residues. The CDR3 sequence is CASSLLTGQLDEQFF. Written as DNA, the CDR3 is TGTGCCAGCAGTTTACTTACTGGGCAACTGGATGAGCAGTTCTTC.